These 15 T cell receptor beta chains came from one sample sequenced in a study of response to subunit inactivated influenza vaccine. TCRdb ran MiXCR on the RT-PCR reads and lists one entry per CDR3 protein. The sample shows 500,000 or so distinct CDR3 sequences, approximately 11% of them seen only once. The sequencing here drew on PBMCs from blood, taken roughly 48 days after vaccination. These receptors all stem from a man aged 50-59 years who received an inactivated influenza vaccine.

This chain joins TRBV11-2 and TRBJ2-7; 10 bases line up with TRBD1. Germline values: CDR1 SGHAT, CDR2 FQNNGV. The CDR3 loop spans 14 amino acids. V gave up 1 base and J gave up 6 bases; unmatched junction bases: 3. The CDR3 DNA reads as TGTGCCAGCAGCTTAGGGGACAGGGGAGGCGAGCAGTACTTC. Its protein is CASSLGDRGGEQYF.

The table lists this clonotype with many counts. V and J are TRBV12-3 or TRBV12-4 and TRBJ2-7; tentatively, D is TRBD1 (6 bases). Between the trimmed V and J ends, which lost 2 bases and 5 bases, there was a span of 13 bases. This CDR3 is 14 amino acids long. The DNA for the CDR3 is TGTGCCAGCAGTTTAAGGACAGTAGGAAACGAGCAGTACTTC. It encodes CASSLRTVGNEQYF.

The V gene is TRBV5-6, the J gene TRBJ1-1; TRBD1 might be the D (5 bases). The CDR3 is 16 residues long. V was clipped by 0 bases and J by 5 bases, with 17 bases between them. CDR1 and CDR2 from the germline V gene are SGHDT and YYEEEE. The CDR3 region is CASSLEGATTRTEAFF. Written as DNA, the CDR3 is TGTGCCAGCAGCTTGGAAGGGGCAACTACGCGGACTGAAGCTTTCTTT. Combining the CDR3 with reference TRBV5-6 and TRBJ1-1 gives the whole variable domain DAGVTQSPTHLIKTRGQQVTLRCSPKSGHDTVSWYQQALGQGPQFIFQYYEEEERQRGNFPDRFSGHQFPNYSSELNVNALLLGDSALYLCASSLEGATTRTEAFFGQGTRLTVV.

The CDR3 is CASSYSPNGLDIQYF. The CDR3 coding sequence is TGTGCCAGCAGTTACTCCCCTAACGGGTTGGACATTCAGTACTTC. The rearrangement joins TRBV6-2 or TRBV6-3 to TRBJ2-4; D not resolved. V lost 0 bases, J lost 8 bases, and 14 bases lay in between. This CDR3 comprises 15 residues. The germline V gene encodes CDR1 MNHEY and CDR2 SVGEGT.

V and J are TRBV6-5 and TRBJ2-1; unclear D gene. V was cut by 4 bases and J by 6 bases, with 13 bases left in between. CDR3 size: 14 residues. Germline V gene data show CDR1 as MNHEY and CDR2 as SVGAGI. CDR3 protein: CASSWGMGINEQFF. CDR3 DNA: TGTGCCAGCAGTTGGGGTATGGGGATCAATGAGCAGTTCTTC.

J is TRBJ1-4 and V is TRBV29-1; D gene ambiguous. Trimming shortened V by 6 bases and J by 3 bases, and 14 bases separated the two germline ends. Germline-derived CDR1 and CDR2 are SQVTM and ANQGSEA. CDR3 length: 14 amino acids. The CDR3 loop is CSVELGFANEKLFF. CDR3 DNA sequence: TGCAGCGTCGAGCTCGGATTTGCTAATGAAAAACTGTTTTTT.

At least ten counts were recorded for this clonotype. The V call is TRBV20-1, the J call TRBJ1-4; 9 bases are a match to TRBD1. Germline V gives CDR1 DFQATT, CDR2 SNEGSKA (reference sequence). The length of the CDR3 is 15 residues. With 3 bases clipped from V and 7 bases from J, the junction kept 9 bases outside the gene matches. The CDR3 is CSARDTGGGGEKLFF. As DNA, the CDR3 is TGCAGTGCTAGGGACACAGGGGGCGGTGGTGAAAAACTGTTTTTT.

This clonotype was detected ten times or more. V and J are TRBV5-6 and TRBJ2-4; 8 bases align to TRBD1. The CDR3 length is 12 residues. The V segment lost 4 bases and the J segment 10 bases; nucleotides outside the gene matches: 4. CDR1 is SGHDT, CDR2 YYEEEE, per germline. The CDR3 region has the DNA TGTGCCAGCAGCACGGGGGACAGGATTCAGTACTTC. Translated, it gives CASSTGDRIQYF.

This clonotype was counted a few times. J is TRBJ2-5 and V is TRBV7-2; possible D gene TRBD2, 6 bases. Germline values: CDR1 SGHTA, CDR2 FQGNSA. The CDR3 is 14 amino acids. V lost 5 bases and J lost 6, with 16 bases in between. For the CDR3, the DNA is TGTGCCAGCAGCCCACACCGGGGGTGGAAGACCCAGTACTTC. Amino acid sequence: CASSPHRGWKTQYF.

The gene calls are TRBV5-6 and TRBJ2-5; TRBD1 might be the D (5 bases). The CDR3 is made up of 13 amino acids. Germline-derived CDR1 and CDR2 are SGHDT and YYEEEE. Trimming removed 0 bases from V and 6 bases from J, with 9 bases in between. CDR3 DNA sequence: TGTGCCAGCAGCTTGGGGGGCGCGAAGACCCAGTACTTC. Translating gives CASSLGGAKTQYF.

This clonotype was recorded many times. This rearrangement joins TRBV12-3 or TRBV12-4 to TRBJ2-3, with TRBD2 matching 7 bases. J gave up 6 bases and V 3 bases, and 15 bases lay outside the gene matches. The CDR3 is made up of 17 amino acids. DNA for the CDR3: TGTGCCAGCAGTTTCCACTATTCGGCGGGGGTCGGGGATACGCAGTATTTT. This encodes CASSFHYSAGVGDTQYF.

This clonotype was seen only a few times. This chain uses TRBV20-1 with TRBJ2-1, with 11 bases fitting TRBD2. The CDR3 has 15 amino acids. Trimming removed 5 bases from V and 8 bases from J; junction bases left unmatched: 11. Germline V gives CDR1 DFQATT, CDR2 SNEGSKA (reference sequence). The CDR3 DNA sequence: TGCAGTGCTTCGGGACTAGCGGCGTGGGGGGATGAGCAGTTCTTC. Amino acid sequence: CSASGLAAWGDEQFF.

The chain joins TRBV9 to TRBJ2-3; 7 positions match TRBD1. This CDR3 has 16 amino acids. V shed 3 bases and J 1 base; nucleotides not matched to a gene: 8. From germline, CDR1 is SGDLS and CDR2 YYNGEE. CDR3 in amino acids: CASSADYGTGTDTQYF. CDR3 nucleotides: TGTGCCAGCAGCGCCGATTACGGGACAGGCACAGATACGCAGTATTTT.

This clonotype has just a few counts. The gene calls are TRBV12-3 or TRBV12-4 and TRBJ2-7; maybe TRBD1 (5 bases). Trimming cost V 8 bases and J 1 base, with 12 bases left between them. The CDR3 has 13 residues. The CDR3 loop reads CASAGLSSYEQYF. The CDR3 DNA is TGTGCCAGCGCAGGGCTCTCTTCCTACGAGCAGTACTTC.

For the CDR3, the DNA is TGCGCCAGCAAGGGACTAGCGGAGAACACCGGGGAGCTGTTTTTT. It encodes CASKGLAENTGELFF. The J gene is TRBJ2-2, the V gene TRBV5-1, with 11 bases that match TRBD2. Germline trimming cut 6 bases from V and 1 base from J; bases unmatched to any gene: 2. The CDR3 runs to 15 residues. In germline, CDR1 is SGHRS, CDR2 YFSETQ. Combining the CDR3 with reference TRBV5-1 and TRBJ2-2 gives the whole variable domain KAGVTQTPRYLIKTRGQQVTLSCSPISGHRSVSWYQQTPGQGLQFLFEYFSETQRNKGNFPGRFSGRQFSNSRSEMNVSTLELGDSALYLCASKGLAENTGELFFGEGSRLTVL.